The rows below give T cell receptor beta chains drawn from one sample of a study of CD8 T cells in Susac syndrome. TCRdb itself ran the immunoSEQ multiplex PCR reads through MiXCR, one entry per CDR3 protein. The table records about 130,000 distinct CDR3 sequences, 91% of them present only once. Material for sequencing was CD8+ T cells from PBMCs. All receptors come from a human donor with multiple sclerosis. The CDR3 runs from the conserved cysteine through the conserved F or W.

TRBJ2-7 | TRBV20-1 | CSALRGGPGEQYF
TRBJ2-3 | TRBV29-1 | CSVAGGRDSDTDTQYF
TRBJ2-1 | TRBV24-1 | CATSDLNEQFF
TRBJ2-7 | TRBV6-5 | CASGLAGAIEQYF
TRBJ2-1 | TRBV27 | CASSKMHEQFF
TRBJ2-5 | TRBV2 | CASSGGLAGVQETQYF
TRBJ1-1 | TRBV12-5 | CASGLGDRSLRNTEAFF
TRBJ1-1 | TRBV19 | CASSHQGETEAFF
TRBJ1-5 | TRBV2 | CASSVQTNQPQHF
TRBJ2-5 | TRBV29-1 | CSVDREAQYF
TRBJ2-1 | TRBV27 | CASSLLGANEQFF
TRBJ1-2 | TRBV5-1 | CASSLAEGGYTF
TRBJ1-2 | TRBV27 | CASSLSSANYGYTF